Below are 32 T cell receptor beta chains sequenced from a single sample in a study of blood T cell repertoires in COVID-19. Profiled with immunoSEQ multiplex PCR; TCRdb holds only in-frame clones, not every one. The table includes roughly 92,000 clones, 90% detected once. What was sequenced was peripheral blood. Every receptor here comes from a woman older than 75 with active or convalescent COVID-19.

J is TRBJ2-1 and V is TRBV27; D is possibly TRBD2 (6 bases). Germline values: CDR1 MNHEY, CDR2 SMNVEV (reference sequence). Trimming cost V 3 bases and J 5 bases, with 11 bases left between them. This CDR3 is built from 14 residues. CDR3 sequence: CASSFRGLNNEQFF. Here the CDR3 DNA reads TGTGCCAGCAGTTTTAGGGGACTTAACAATGAGCAGTTCTTC.

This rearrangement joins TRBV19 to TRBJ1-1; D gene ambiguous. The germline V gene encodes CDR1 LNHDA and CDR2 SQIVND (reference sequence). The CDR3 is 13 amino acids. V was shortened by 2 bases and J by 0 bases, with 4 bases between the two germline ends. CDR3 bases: TGTGCCAGTAGTATACAGATGAACACTGAAGCTTTCTTT. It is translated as CASSIQMNTEAFF.

CDR3 nucleotide sequence: TGCGCCAGCAGCTTTCTAGCGGGAGTTACGGCCGGGGAGCTGTTTTTT. Translating it yields CASSFLAGVTAGELFF. The genes are TRBV5-1 and TRBJ2-2; 10 nucleotides match TRBD2. The CDR3 covers 16 residues. J was trimmed by 6 bases and V by 2 bases; bases with no gene match: 7. In germline, CDR1 is SGHRS, CDR2 YFSETQ. Filled out from reference TRBV5-1 and TRBJ2-2, the complete variable domain reads KAGVTQTPRYLIKTRGQQVTLSCSPISGHRSVSWYQQTPGQGLQFLFEYFSETQRNKGNFPGRFSGRQFSNSRSEMNVSTLELGDSALYLCASSFLAGVTAGELFFGEGSRLTVL.

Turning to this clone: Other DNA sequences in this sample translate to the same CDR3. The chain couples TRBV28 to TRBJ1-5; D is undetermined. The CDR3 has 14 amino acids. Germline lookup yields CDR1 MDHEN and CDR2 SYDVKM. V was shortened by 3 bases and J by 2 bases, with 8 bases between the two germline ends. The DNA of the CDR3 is TGTGCCAGCAGTTTGTCCCAGGGCAATCAGCCCCAGCATTTT. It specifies CASSLSQGNQPQHF.

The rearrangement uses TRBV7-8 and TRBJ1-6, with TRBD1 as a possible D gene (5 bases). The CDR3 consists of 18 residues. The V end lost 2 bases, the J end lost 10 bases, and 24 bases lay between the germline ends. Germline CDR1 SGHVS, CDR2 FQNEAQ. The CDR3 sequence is CASSLSALGGRYDSPLHF. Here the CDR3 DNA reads TGTGCCAGCAGCTTATCAGCTTTGGGGGGAAGGTATGACTCACCCCTCCACTTT.

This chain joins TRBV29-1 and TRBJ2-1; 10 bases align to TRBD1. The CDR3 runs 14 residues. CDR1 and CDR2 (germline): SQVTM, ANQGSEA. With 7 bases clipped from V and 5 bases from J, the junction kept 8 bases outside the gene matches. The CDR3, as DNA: TGCAGCGGCACCGGGACAGGGGAGGACAATGAGCAGTTCTTC. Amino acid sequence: CSGTGTGEDNEQFF.

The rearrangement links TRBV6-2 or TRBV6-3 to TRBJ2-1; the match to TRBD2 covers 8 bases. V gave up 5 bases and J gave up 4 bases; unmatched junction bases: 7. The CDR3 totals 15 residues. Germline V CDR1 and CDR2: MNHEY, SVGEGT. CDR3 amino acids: CASSRTSGPYNEQFF. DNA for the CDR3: TGTGCCAGCAGTCGAACTAGCGGTCCTTACAATGAGCAGTTCTTC.

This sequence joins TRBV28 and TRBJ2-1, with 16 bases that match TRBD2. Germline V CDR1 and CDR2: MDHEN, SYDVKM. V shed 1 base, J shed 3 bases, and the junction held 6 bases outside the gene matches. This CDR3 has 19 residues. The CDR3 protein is CASSLSGTSGRANYNEQFF. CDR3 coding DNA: TGTGCCAGCAGTTTATCCGGGACTAGCGGGAGGGCCAACTACAATGAGCAGTTCTTC.

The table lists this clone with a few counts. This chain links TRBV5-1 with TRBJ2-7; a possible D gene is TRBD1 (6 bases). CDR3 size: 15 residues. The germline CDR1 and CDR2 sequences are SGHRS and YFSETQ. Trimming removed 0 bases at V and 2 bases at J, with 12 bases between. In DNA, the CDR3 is TGCGCCAGCAGCTTGGAACCCGGGACACCCTACGAGCAGTACTTC. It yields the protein CASSLEPGTPYEQYF.

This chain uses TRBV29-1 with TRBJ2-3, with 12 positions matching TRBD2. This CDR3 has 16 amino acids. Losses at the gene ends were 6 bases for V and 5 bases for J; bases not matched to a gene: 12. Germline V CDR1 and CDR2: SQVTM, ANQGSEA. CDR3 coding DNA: TGCAGCGTGGACAGACTAGCGGGAGTGGTAGGAGATACGCAGTATTTT. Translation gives CSVDRLAGVVGDTQYF.

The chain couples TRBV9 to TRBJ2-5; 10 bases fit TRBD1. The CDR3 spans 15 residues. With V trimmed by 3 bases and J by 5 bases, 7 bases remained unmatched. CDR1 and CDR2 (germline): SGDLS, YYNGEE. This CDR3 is CASSATGGDHETQYF. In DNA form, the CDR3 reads TGTGCCAGCAGCGCGACAGGGGGCGATCACGAGACCCAGTACTTC. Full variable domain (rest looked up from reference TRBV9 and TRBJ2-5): DSGVTQTPKHLITATGQRVTLRCSPRSGDLSVYWYQQSLDQGLQFLIQYYNGEERAKGNILERFSAQQFPDLHSELNLSSLELGDSALYFCASSATGGDHETQYFGPGTRLLVL.

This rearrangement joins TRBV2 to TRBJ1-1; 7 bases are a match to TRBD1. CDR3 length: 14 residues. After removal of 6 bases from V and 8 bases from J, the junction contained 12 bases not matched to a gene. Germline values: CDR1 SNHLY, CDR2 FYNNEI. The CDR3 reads CASRAGQTAPEAFF. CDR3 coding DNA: TGTGCCAGCAGGGCGGGACAGACGGCCCCCGAAGCTTTCTTT.

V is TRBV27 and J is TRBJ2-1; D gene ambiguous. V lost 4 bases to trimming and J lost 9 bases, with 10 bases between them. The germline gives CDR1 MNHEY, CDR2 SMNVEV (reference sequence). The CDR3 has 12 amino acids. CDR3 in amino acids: CASSSAVGEQFF. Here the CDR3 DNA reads TGTGCCAGCAGTTCGGCGGTTGGTGAGCAGTTCTTC.

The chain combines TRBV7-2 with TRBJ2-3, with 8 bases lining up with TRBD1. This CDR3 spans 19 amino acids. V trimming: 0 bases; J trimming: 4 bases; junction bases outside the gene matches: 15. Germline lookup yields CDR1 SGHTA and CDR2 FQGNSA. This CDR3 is CASSLAGAGGRIGSDTQYF. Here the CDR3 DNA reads TGTGCCAGCAGCTTAGCGGGGGCAGGGGGCAGGATTGGGTCAGATACGCAGTATTTT.

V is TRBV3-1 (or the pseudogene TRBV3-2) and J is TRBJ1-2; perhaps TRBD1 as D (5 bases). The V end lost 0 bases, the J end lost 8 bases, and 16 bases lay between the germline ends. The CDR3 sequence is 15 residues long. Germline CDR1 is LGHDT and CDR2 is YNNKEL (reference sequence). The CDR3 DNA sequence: TGTGCCAGCAGCCAAGATAGGCCAGCACCAGGGGGCTACACCTTC. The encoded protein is CASSQDRPAPGGYTF.

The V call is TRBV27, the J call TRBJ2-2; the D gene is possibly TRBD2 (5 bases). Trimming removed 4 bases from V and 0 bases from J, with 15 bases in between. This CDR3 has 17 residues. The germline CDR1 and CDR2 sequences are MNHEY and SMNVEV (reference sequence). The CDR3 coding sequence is TGTGCCAGCAGTTCCTTCGGGGTCGGTACGAACACCGGGGAGCTGTTTTTT. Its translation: CASSSFGVGTNTGELFF.

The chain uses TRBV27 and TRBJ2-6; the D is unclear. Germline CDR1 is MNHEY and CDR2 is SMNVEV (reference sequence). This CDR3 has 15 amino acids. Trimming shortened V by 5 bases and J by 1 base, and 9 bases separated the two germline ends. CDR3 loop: CASSPPSSGANVLTF. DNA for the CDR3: TGTGCCAGCAGTCCTCCCTCGTCTGGGGCCAACGTCCTGACTTTC.

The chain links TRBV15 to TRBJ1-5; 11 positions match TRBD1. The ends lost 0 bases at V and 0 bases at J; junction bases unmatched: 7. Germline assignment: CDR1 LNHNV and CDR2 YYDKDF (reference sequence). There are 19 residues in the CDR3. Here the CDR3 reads CATSRDRTGGAPSNQPQHF. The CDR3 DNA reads TGTGCCACCAGCAGAGATCGGACAGGGGGCGCTCCTAGCAATCAGCCCCAGCATTTT.

The CDR3 here is CASSSRVTGELFF. CDR3 bases: TGTGCCAGCAGCTCTCGGGTTACCGGGGAGCTGTTTTTT. This chain uses TRBV9 with TRBJ2-2; D gene ambiguous. Trimming took off 4 bases at V and 5 bases at J, with 9 bases between the two ends. CDR1 and CDR2 (germline): SGDLS, YYNGEE. The CDR3 is 13 residues long.

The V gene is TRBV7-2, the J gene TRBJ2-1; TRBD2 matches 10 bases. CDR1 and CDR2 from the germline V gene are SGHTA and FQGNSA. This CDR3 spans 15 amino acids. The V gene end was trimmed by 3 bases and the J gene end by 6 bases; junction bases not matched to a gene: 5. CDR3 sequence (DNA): TGTGCCAGCAGCTTGAGACAGCGGGAGGGCAATGAGCAGTTCTTC. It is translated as CASSLRQREGNEQFF. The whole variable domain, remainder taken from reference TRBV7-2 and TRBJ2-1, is GAGVSQSPSNKVTEKGKDVELRCDPISGHTALYWYRQSLGQGLEFLIYFQGNSAPDKSGLPSDRFSAERTGGSVSTLTIQRTQQEDSAVYLCASSLRQREGNEQFFGPGTRLTVL.

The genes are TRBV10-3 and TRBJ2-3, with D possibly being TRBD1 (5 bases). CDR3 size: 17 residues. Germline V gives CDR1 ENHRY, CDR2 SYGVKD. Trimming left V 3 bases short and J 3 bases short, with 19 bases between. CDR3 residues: CAISDVVAGKVTDTQYF. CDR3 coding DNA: TGTGCCATCAGTGATGTGGTGGCAGGGAAGGTTACAGATACGCAGTATTTT.

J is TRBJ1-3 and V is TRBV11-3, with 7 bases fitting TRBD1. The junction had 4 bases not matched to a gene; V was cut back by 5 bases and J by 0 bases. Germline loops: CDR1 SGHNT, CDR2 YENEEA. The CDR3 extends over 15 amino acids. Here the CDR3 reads CASSQTGVSGNTIYF. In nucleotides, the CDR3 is TGTGCCAGCAGCCAAACAGGGGTCTCTGGAAACACCATATATTTT.

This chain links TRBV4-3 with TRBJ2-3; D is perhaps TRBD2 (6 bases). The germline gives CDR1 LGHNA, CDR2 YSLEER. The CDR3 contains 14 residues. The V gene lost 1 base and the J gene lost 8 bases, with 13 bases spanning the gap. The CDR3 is CASSQGIRDSTQYF. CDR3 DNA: TGCGCCAGCAGCCAAGGTATTAGGGACTCTACGCAGTATTTT.

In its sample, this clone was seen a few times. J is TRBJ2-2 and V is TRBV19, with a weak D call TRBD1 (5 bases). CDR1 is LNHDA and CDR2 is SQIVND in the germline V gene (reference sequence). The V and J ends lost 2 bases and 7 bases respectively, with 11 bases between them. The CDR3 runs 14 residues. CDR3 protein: CASSIRTTGGELFF. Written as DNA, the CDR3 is TGTGCCAGTAGTATAAGGACAACTGGCGGGGAGCTGTTTTTT.

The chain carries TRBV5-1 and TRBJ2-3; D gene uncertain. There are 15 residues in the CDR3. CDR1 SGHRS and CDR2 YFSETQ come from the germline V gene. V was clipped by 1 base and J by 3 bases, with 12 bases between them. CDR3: CASSLRGGLTDTQYF. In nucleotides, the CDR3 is TGCGCCAGCAGCTTGCGAGGTGGGTTGACAGATACGCAGTATTTT.

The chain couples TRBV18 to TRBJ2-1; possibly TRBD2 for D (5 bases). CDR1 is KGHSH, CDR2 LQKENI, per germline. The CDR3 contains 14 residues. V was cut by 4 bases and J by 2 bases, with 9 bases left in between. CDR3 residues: CASSHGIPYNEQFF. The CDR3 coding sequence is TGTGCCAGCTCACACGGGATTCCCTACAATGAGCAGTTCTTC.

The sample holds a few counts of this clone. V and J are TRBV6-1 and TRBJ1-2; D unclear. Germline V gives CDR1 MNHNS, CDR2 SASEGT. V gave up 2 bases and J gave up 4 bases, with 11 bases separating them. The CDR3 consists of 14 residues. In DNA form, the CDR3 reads TGTGCCAGCAGTGAAACTCTAAACAGCTATGGCTACACCTTC. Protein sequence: CASSETLNSYGYTF.

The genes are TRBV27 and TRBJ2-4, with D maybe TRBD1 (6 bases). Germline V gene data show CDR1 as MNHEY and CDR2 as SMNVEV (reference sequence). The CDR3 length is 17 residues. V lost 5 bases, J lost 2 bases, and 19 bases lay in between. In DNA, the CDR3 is TGTGCCAGCAGTCTGCTACCAAACAGGGCTACCAAAAACATTCAGTACTTC. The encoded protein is CASSLLPNRATKNIQYF.

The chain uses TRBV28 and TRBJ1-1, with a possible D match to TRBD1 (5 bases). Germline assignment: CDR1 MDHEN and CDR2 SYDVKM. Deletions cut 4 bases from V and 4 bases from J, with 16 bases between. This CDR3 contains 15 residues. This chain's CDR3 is CASSSTGHSVTEAFF. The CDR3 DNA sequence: TGTGCCAGCAGTTCAACAGGTCATTCGGTCACTGAAGCTTTCTTT.

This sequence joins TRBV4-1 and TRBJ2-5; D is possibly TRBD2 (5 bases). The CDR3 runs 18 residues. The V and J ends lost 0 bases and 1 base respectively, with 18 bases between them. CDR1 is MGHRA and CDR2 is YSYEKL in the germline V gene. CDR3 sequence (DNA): TGCGCCAGCAGCCAAGATTTGGGTATGGGAGTTGGCCAAGAGACCCAGTACTTC. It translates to CASSQDLGMGVGQETQYF.

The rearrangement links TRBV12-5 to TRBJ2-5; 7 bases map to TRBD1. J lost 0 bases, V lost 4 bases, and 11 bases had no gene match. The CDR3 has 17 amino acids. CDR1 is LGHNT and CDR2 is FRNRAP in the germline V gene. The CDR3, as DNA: TGTGCTAGTGGTTCTAGACAGGGTGCCCAATACCAAGAGACCCAGTACTTC. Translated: CASGSRQGAQYQETQYF.

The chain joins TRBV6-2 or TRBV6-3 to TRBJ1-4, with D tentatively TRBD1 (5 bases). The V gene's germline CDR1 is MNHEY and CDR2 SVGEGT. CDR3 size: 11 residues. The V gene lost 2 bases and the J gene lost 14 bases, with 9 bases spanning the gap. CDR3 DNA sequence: TGTGCCAGCAGTTACGGGGGGAATCTGTTTTTT. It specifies CASSYGGNLFF.